The TCR beta chain described here comes from a study of shared clonotypes between healthy human individuals. The V end lost 2 bases, the J end lost 1 base, and 6 bases lay between the germline ends. This CDR3 spans 14 amino acids. Germline V lookup: CDR1 MGHDK, CDR2 SYGVNS. A roughly 200 ng quantity of DNA, 30,000 to 35,000 T cell genomes, went into the sorted-subset replicate PCRs. Here immunoSEQ multiplex PCR was the method, and the copy in TCRdb shows in-frame clones only, minus some. In the table there are 2 million to 2.5 million clones, 85% to 95% of which are singletons. The study enrolled healthy HIV-negative adults without recent acute infections or vaccinations as donors.

This clonotype was obtained from a man aged 18 to 29 in good health. Some clones in this sample may be carry-over from other donors' samples. Sequenced: naive CD4+ T cells from PBMCs. Subset denoted: CD45RA+ positively selected. This chain joins TRBV25-1 and TRBJ2-1; a weak D match, TRBD2 (6 bases). In DNA form, the CDR3 reads TGTGCCAGCAGTGAACTAGCGTCCTACAATGAGCAGTTCTTC. Translated: CASSELASYNEQFF. Drawing the rest from reference TRBV25-1 and TRBJ2-1, the complete variable domain is EADIYQTPRYLVIGTGKKITLECSQTMGHDKMYWYQQDPGMELHLIHYSYGVNSTEKGDLSSESTVSRIRTEHFPLTLESARPSHTSQYLCASSELASYNEQFFGPGTRLTVL.